The next 17 T cell receptor beta chains were all read from a single sample in a study of shared clonotypes between healthy human individuals. Naive CD8 isolation took CD45RO-negative cells positively selected for CCR7 and excluded terminally differentiated effector memory CD45RA+ cells. Sequencing was performed with immunoSEQ multiplex PCR; in TCRdb, only in-frame clones are kept and a portion is missing. The data show about 2 million clones, with 85% to 95% seen just once and roughly 1% held by the top ten. Sample: naive CD8+ T cells sorted from blood. All receptors derive from a man younger than 30 in good health.

As regards this clone: Distinct nucleotide sequences in the sample also encode this CDR3. The chain is built from TRBV4-1 and TRBJ1-1; D perhaps matches TRBD1 (6 bases). CDR3 size: 14 residues. Germline V gene sequence: CDR1 MGHRA, CDR2 YSYEKL. Trimming shortened V by 0 bases and J by 1 base, and 6 bases separated the two germline ends. CDR3 nucleotides: TGCGCCAGCAGCCAAGACAGGGGGAACACTGAAGCTTTCTTT. Translating it yields CASSQDRGNTEAFF.

This clone appeared a single time. This chain joins TRBV13 and TRBJ1-1, with TRBD1 matching over 9 bases. Germline assignment: CDR1 PRHDT and CDR2 FYEKMQ (reference sequence). There are 15 residues in the CDR3. Trimming at V came to 7 bases and at J to 1 base, leaving 7 bases not matched to a gene. In DNA form, the CDR3 reads TGTGCCAGCAACGGTCTGGGACAGGGGAACACTGAAGCTTTCTTT. It yields the protein CASNGLGQGNTEAFF.

The V gene is TRBV15, the J gene TRBJ2-4, with a tentative D call TRBD1 (6 bases). Germline V gene sequence: CDR1 LNHNV, CDR2 YYDKDF (reference sequence). The CDR3 is 20 residues long. Between the trimmed V and J ends, which lost 2 bases and 0 bases, there was a span of 23 bases. The CDR3 DNA reads as TGTGCCACCAGCAGACATTCGGCAGGGGTTCTTCTGCTAGCCAAAAACATTCAGTACTTC. Its translation: CATSRHSAGVLLLAKNIQYF.

This clone occurred once. Other DNA sequences of this sample code for an identical CDR3. This chain links TRBV7-8 with TRBJ2-3, with TRBD2 matching over 10 bases. The CDR3 has 17 residues. The J segment lost 0 bases and the V segment lost 5 bases, leaving 8 bases of the junction unmatched. Germline CDR1 is SGHVS and CDR2 is FQNEAQ. The CDR3 nucleotides read TGTGCCAGCAGCCCGAGACTAGCGGGTGCTAGCACAGATACGCAGTATTTT. Translation gives CASSPRLAGASTDTQYF.

This chain uses TRBV5-1 with TRBJ2-1; D is unresolved. V dropped 4 bases and J dropped 6 bases, with 14 bases sitting between them. CDR1 and CDR2 from the germline V gene are SGHRS and YFSETQ. CDR3 size: 14 residues. The CDR3 sequence: CASSRGVEFNEQFF. CDR3 in DNA: TGCGCCAGCAGCCGTGGGGTAGAGTTCAATGAGCAGTTCTTC.

V and J are TRBV7-8 and TRBJ2-7, with a weak D call TRBD1 (5 bases). Deletions cut 4 bases from V and 0 bases from J, with 13 bases between. CDR3 length: 15 residues. Germline V lookup: CDR1 SGHVS, CDR2 FQNEAQ. The CDR3: CASSSPMTDSYEQYF. CDR3 nucleotides: TGTGCCAGCAGCTCTCCAATGACAGACTCCTACGAGCAGTACTTC.

CDR3 bases: TGCGCCAGCACCCTGGCGGGCGAGGCTGAGCAGTTCTTC. Its translation is CASTLAGEAEQFF. The rearrangement uses TRBV5-1 and TRBJ2-1; D might be TRBD2 (5 bases). The CDR3 totals 13 residues. Germline V gene data show CDR1 as SGHRS and CDR2 as YFSETQ. V lost 6 bases and J lost 9, with 16 bases in between.

The gene calls are TRBV28 and TRBJ2-6; 7 nucleotides agree with TRBD1. Germline V CDR1 and CDR2: MDHEN, SYDVKM. The trim removed 6 bases at V and 0 bases at J, leaving 8 bases unmatched. This CDR3 comprises 17 residues. CDR3 amino acids: CASSPGQSDSGANVLTF. The CDR3, as DNA: TGTGCCAGCAGCCCGGGACAGTCAGACTCTGGGGCCAACGTCCTGACTTTC.

The chain has TRBV25-1 and TRBJ2-7; D perhaps matches TRBD1 (6 bases). V was pared by 6 bases and J by 6 bases, with 6 bases between. CDR3 size: 10 residues. Germline V gives CDR1 MGHDK, CDR2 SYGVNS. The CDR3 protein is CASRGAEQYF. CDR3 coding DNA: TGTGCCAGCAGGGGGGCCGAGCAGTACTTC.

The chain carries TRBV7-2 and TRBJ2-5, with D maybe TRBD2 (7 bases). The ends were cut back, 5 bases at V and 5 bases at J, with 18 bases in the middle. The CDR3 is made up of 15 amino acids. Germline CDR1 reads SGHTA; CDR2 reads FQGNSA. The CDR3 DNA reads as TGTGCCAGCAGCCCAGGGACTAAGGGGGTGGAGACCCAGTACTTC. Protein product: CASSPGTKGVETQYF.

This clone occurred a few times. A far larger clone is only one base removed, so a read error is likely. Other nucleotide sequences from this sample produce the same CDR3. The J gene is TRBJ1-1, the V gene TRBV9; D may be TRBD1 (6 bases). The V end lost 0 bases, the J end lost 3 bases, and 6 bases lay between the germline ends. Germline CDR1 and CDR2: SGDLS and YYNGEE. The CDR3 is made up of 13 amino acids. The CDR3 sequence: CASSVGGHTEAFF. The CDR3 DNA reads TGTGCCAGCAGCGTAGGGGGGCACACTGAAGCTTTCTTT.

The chain combines TRBV6-6 with TRBJ1-5; D remains unclear. Trimming stripped 6 bases from V and 7 bases from J, with 7 bases between. The V gene's germline CDR1 is MNHNY and CDR2 SVGAGI (reference sequence). The CDR3 contains 11 residues. The CDR3 DNA follows: TGTGCCAGCAGCCATGGGCAGCCCCAGCATTTT. Amino acid sequence: CASSHGQPQHF.

V is TRBV10-3 and J is TRBJ2-1; possibly TRBD2 for D (7 bases). There are 14 residues in the CDR3. The V end lost 3 bases, the J end lost 6 bases, and 12 bases lay between the germline ends. Per germline, CDR1 ENHRY and CDR2 SYGVKD. Here the CDR3 DNA reads TGTGCCATCAGTGATCCCGGGGGGCGCAATGAGCAGTTCTTC. Amino acid sequence: CAISDPGGRNEQFF.

Regarding this clone: This sample also contains other DNA sequences that code for the same CDR3. The chain employs TRBV5-4 and TRBJ2-7; tentatively, D is TRBD2 (5 bases). Trimming cost V 1 base and J 0 bases, with 8 bases left between them. Germline CDR1 is SGHNT and CDR2 is YYREEE (reference sequence). The CDR3 loop spans 14 amino acids. CDR3: CASSLTGSSYEQYF. The CDR3 DNA reads as TGTGCCAGCAGCTTGACGGGGAGCTCCTACGAGCAGTACTTC.

The chain has TRBV7-8 and TRBJ2-2; D ambiguous. Per germline, CDR1 SGHVS and CDR2 FQNEAQ. Trimming took off 5 bases at V and 0 bases at J, with 10 bases between the two ends. The CDR3 has 15 amino acids. CDR3: CASSLTDANTGELFF. The CDR3 DNA sequence: TGTGCCAGCAGCCTGACGGACGCGAACACCGGGGAGCTGTTTTTT.

The chain recombines TRBV6-4 with TRBJ2-7; D is unclear. Trimming cost V 2 bases and J 7 bases, with 6 bases left between them. The CDR3 runs to 11 residues. The germline gives CDR1 MRHNA, CDR2 SNTAGT. The CDR3 here is CASSDPPEQYF. The CDR3 DNA is TGTGCCAGCAGTGACCCCCCTGAGCAGTACTTC.

The V and J genes are TRBV5-6 and TRBJ2-5; D gene ambiguous. Per germline, CDR1 SGHDT and CDR2 YYEEEE. The CDR3 consists of 12 residues. Deletions cut 0 bases from V and 5 bases from J, with 5 bases between. CDR3 protein: CASSLVYETQYF. CDR3 coding DNA: TGTGCCAGCAGCTTGGTCTACGAGACCCAGTACTTC.